These T cell receptor beta chains were read from a single sample in a study of patients and donors after allogeneic stem cell transplantation. TCRdb redid the calling of the RT-PCR reads with MiXCR, one entry per CDR3 protein. Here the sample spans over 350,000 distinct CDR3 sequences, under 20% being singletons. The sequencing input was blood, either unsorted or a sorted T cell fraction (not recorded which). These receptors originate from a human donor who was either an allogeneic HSCT recipient or a stem cell or donor lymphocyte infusion donor (not recorded which). It is not recorded whose cells these are; they may come from a transplant donor. Both conserved end residues are part of each CDR3. D genes are given only for firm matches. Clone sizes are given selectively: once, few, many, or a class where the clone is expanded.

- | TRBJ2-1 | TRBV7-9 | - | TGTGCCAGCAGCTTCGTCGACAATGAGCAGTTCTTC | CASSFVDNEQFF
- | TRBJ2-3 | TRBV11-3 | - | TGTGCCAGCAGCCTCGACCCTCCCCCAGATACGCAGTATTTT | CASSLDPPPDTQYF
many | TRBJ2-5 | TRBV29-1 | TRBD1 | TGCAGCGTTGAAGATCCGGGGACAGCGATACAAGAGACCCAGTACTTC | CSVEDPGTAIQETQYF
- | TRBJ2-7 | TRBV5-1 | TRBD1 | TGCGCCAGCAGCTTGGAGGGACAGGGGGGCAACGAGCAGTACTTC | CASSLEGQGGNEQYF
- | TRBJ1-2 | TRBV7-9 | - | TGTGCCAGCAGCTTCGGGGACGGCTACACCTTC | CASSFGDGYTF
- | TRBJ2-7 | TRBV12-3/TRBV12-4 | TRBD2 | TGTGCCAGCAGCCATACCGGGACTAGCGGGGTGTCCTACGAGCAGTACTTC | CASSHTGTSGVSYEQYF
- | TRBJ1-1 | TRBV6-2/TRBV6-3 | - | TGTGCCAGCCAGGCCGGCCCGGGGCGGGACACTGAAGCTTTCTTT | CASQAGPGRDTEAFF
few | TRBJ2-7 | TRBV14 | TRBD2 | TGTGCCAGCAGCCGGAGGTTGAGACTAGCCTACTACGAGCAGTACTTC | CASSRRLRLAYYEQYF
- | TRBJ2-2 | TRBV7-6 | TRBD2 | TGTGCCAGCAGCTTTACACTAGCGACCGGGGAGCTGTTTTTT | CASSFTLATGELFF
once | TRBJ2-7 | TRBV2 | TRBD2 | TGTGCCAGCAGTTGGGGAGTACTAGCGGGAGGGCCCCACGAGCAGTACTTC | CASSWGVLAGGPHEQYF
few | TRBJ2-3 | TRBV5-1 | TRBD2 | TGCGCCAGCAGGGCCGGGACTAGCGGGGGGCCCACAGATACGCAGTATTTT | CASRAGTSGGPTDTQYF
few | TRBJ1-1 | TRBV2 | TRBD1 | TGTGCCAGCAGTTTTGACAGGGCCGCTGAAGCTTTCTTT | CASSFDRAAEAFF
- | TRBJ2-6 | TRBV4-1 | TRBD1 | TGCGCCAGCAGCCCCCGGCAGGGACAGCCAACCTCTGGGGCCAACGTCCTGACTTTC | CASSPRQGQPTSGANVLTF
- | TRBJ2-1 | TRBV5-1 | TRBD2 | TGCGCCAGCAGCTTAGCGGGAGGGCTTGAGCAGTTCTTC | CASSLAGGLEQFF
- | TRBJ2-1 | TRBV4-1 | TRBD2 | TGCGCCAGCAGTGGGACTAGCGGGAGCGGGGAGCAGTTCTTC | CASSGTSGSGEQFF
- | TRBJ2-5 | TRBV12-3/TRBV12-4 | TRBD1 | TGTGCCAGCAGTGCTAGGGGGCCCCAAGAGACCCAGTACTTC | CASSARGPQETQYF
few | TRBJ2-2 | TRBV9 | - | TGTGCCAGCAGCGACAGGTGGGCCGGGGAGCTGTTTTTT | CASSDRWAGELFF
few | TRBJ1-1 | TRBV4-1 | TRBD1 | TGCGCCAGCAGCTTCAAATTACGGGACAGGGCCACTGAAGCTTTCTTT | CASSFKLRDRATEAFF
few | TRBJ1-6 | TRBV25-1 | - | TGTGCCAGCAGTGGGGTATTGGAGAATTCACCCCTCCACTTT | CASSGVLENSPLHF
- | TRBJ1-1 | TRBV20-1 | TRBD1 | TGCAGTGCCACGAATCCCAGGGGGATGAACACTGAAGCTTTCTTT | CSATNPRGMNTEAFF
- | TRBJ1-3 | TRBV20-1 | TRBD1 | TGCAGTGCTATAGATCCCGGGACAGGGCCAAACACCATATATTTT | CSAIDPGTGPNTIYF
many | TRBJ1-4 | TRBV20-1 | - | TGCAGTGCTAGACCGGCGCGGGGCGCCTTGGAAAAACTGTTTTTT | CSARPARGALEKLFF
- | TRBJ2-2 | TRBV9 | - | TGTGCCAGCAGCGGGCACGGACGGCAAATGGGGGAGCTGTTTTTT | CASSGHGRQMGELFF
few | TRBJ2-3 | TRBV28 | TRBD2 | TGTGCCAGTAGACTAGCGGGAGGGCCGGGCACAGATACGCAGTATTTT | CASRLAGGPGTDTQYF
many | TRBJ1-2 | TRBV4-1 | TRBD1 | TGCGCCAGCAGCCAAGGGGACAGGGGCCTTATCTATGGCTACACCTTC | CASSQGDRGLIYGYTF
few | TRBJ2-7 | TRBV3-1 | - | TGTGCCAGCAGCCAACCAGATAAAACCTACGAGCAGTACTTC | CASSQPDKTYEQYF
few | TRBJ2-3 | TRBV15 | TRBD2 | TGTGCCACCAGCAGAGACGGAACGGGAGGGCCGCCGCAGTATTTT | CATSRDGTGGPPQYF
many | TRBJ1-4 | TRBV20-1 | - | TGCAGTGCCGAAAAGGGCGGTCAAGGAAAACTGTTTTTT | CSAEKGGQGKLFF
many | TRBJ1-6 | TRBV5-1 | - | TGCGCCAGCAGCGCCAACCCGGGACGCAATAATTCACCCCTCCACTTT | CASSANPGRNNSPLHF
- | TRBJ1-6 | TRBV6-5 | TRBD1 | TGTGCCAGCAGTTACGAAGGACAGGGGATAACTTCACCCCTCCACTTT | CASSYEGQGITSPLHF
few | TRBJ1-1 | TRBV2 | - | TGTGCCAGCAGTGATAGGAACCCCGGAAGGACTGAAGCTTTCTTT | CASSDRNPGRTEAFF
many | TRBJ2-7 | TRBV12-3/TRBV12-4 | - | TGTGCCAGCAGTTCCGCCGGGACAATTTCCTACGAGCAGTACTTC | CASSSAGTISYEQYF